A single T cell receptor beta chain is shown here with its context. The antigen is unknown. These data are taken from a study of metastatic and nonmetastatic thyroid tumors. About the study: Where malignant and benign thyroid patients were concerned, repertoires were compared across blood and tumor or nodule tissue. Study-wide findings and caveats: Benign nodules reportedly had significantly lower TCR beta diversity than malignant thyroid tumors in blood and tumor.

Authors' analysis steps: For papillary thyroid cancer, a distant-metastasis classifier was constructed from CDR3 differences observed across clinicopathological groups. MiXCR reprocessed the PCR reads for TCRdb. TCRdb's processing, not the authors', yielded these V and J calls. The sample holds about 10,000 clones, less than 35% seen once. The length of the CDR3 is 17 residues. J was trimmed by 3 bases and V by 3 bases; bases with no gene match: 9. Patients had received no treatment of any kind before thyroid surgery. The chain is built from TRBV12-3 or TRBV12-4 and TRBJ2-1; TRBD2 aligns across 9 bases. Input material: tumor tissue. The sequence was obtained from a female donor with papillary thyroid cancer or a benign thyroid nodule (not recorded which). Some clones in this sample may be carry-over from other donors' samples. In nucleotides, the CDR3 is TGTGCCAGCAGTTTTGACCGCCTAGCGGGAAGCTACAATGAGCAGTTCTTC. As protein: CASSFDRLAGSYNEQFF.